What follows are 24 T cell receptor beta chains derived from one specimen sequenced in a study of blood T cell repertoires in COVID-19. Clones were sequenced by immunoSEQ multiplex PCR, and TCRdb holds only the in-frame ones, with some missing. Here the sample spans 140,000 to 150,000 clones, under 90% being singletons. Sequencing used peripheral blood. The receptors were gathered from a man aged 65-85 years who had recovered from COVID-19.

A single count supports this clone. This rearrangement joins TRBV9 to TRBJ1-6; D gene unclear. Trimming pared 0 bases from V and 7 bases from J, leaving 11 bases between. This CDR3 has 15 amino acids. Germline V gene lookup returns CDR1 SGDLS and CDR2 YYNGEE. The CDR3, as DNA: TGTGCCAGCAGCGTAGGGGCCATTCCGAATTCACCCCTCCACTTT. This sequence encodes CASSVGAIPNSPLHF.

V and J are TRBV10-1 and TRBJ1-2, with 9 bases fitting TRBD1. With V trimmed by 9 bases and J by 7 bases, 12 bases remained unmatched. This CDR3 is built from 14 residues. Germline-derived CDR1 and CDR2 are WNHNN and SYGVQD (reference sequence). The CDR3 nucleotides read TGCGCCAGATTAATACAGGGGGCCCTACTTGGCTACACCTTC. This translates into CARLIQGALLGYTF.

The chain is built from TRBV2 and TRBJ1-1; no clear D gene. Germline assignment: CDR1 SNHLY and CDR2 FYNNEI. Deletions cut 5 bases from V and 10 bases from J, with 11 bases between. The CDR3 length is 11 residues. CDR3 residues: CASSPFLPAFF. CDR3 nucleotide sequence: TGTGCCAGCAGTCCGTTCCTCCCAGCTTTCTTT.

The V and J genes are TRBV30 and TRBJ1-5; unclear D gene. The V end was cut by 2 bases, the J end by 5 bases, with 10 bases between. Germline V gene sequence: CDR1 GTSNPN, CDR2 SVGIG (reference sequence). The CDR3 contains 13 residues. CDR3 sequence reads: CAWSLAEDQPQHF. The CDR3 DNA reads as TGTGCCTGGAGTTTGGCAGAAGATCAGCCCCAGCATTTT.

The chain links TRBV27 to TRBJ2-3; the match to TRBD2 covers 11 bases. This CDR3 has 17 residues. V lost 5 bases to trimming and J lost 5 bases; unmatched junction nucleotides: 12. Per germline, CDR1 MNHEY and CDR2 SMNVEV (reference sequence). The CDR3 loop is CASSLTSGNLPEDTQYF. The DNA of the CDR3 is TGTGCCAGCAGTCTGACTAGCGGGAACCTCCCTGAAGATACGCAGTATTTT.

This chain connects TRBV5-6 to TRBJ2-2, with D perhaps TRBD2 (7 bases). CDR1 and CDR2 (germline): SGHDT, YYEEEE. This CDR3 region has 13 residues. Trimming took 3 bases from V and 7 from J, leaving 10 bases between them. The CDR3: CASSYREGGELFF. In DNA, the CDR3 is TGTGCCAGCAGCTACAGGGAGGGCGGGGAGCTGTTTTTT.

The gene calls are TRBV19 and TRBJ2-3; tentatively, D is TRBD1 (6 bases). Looked up from germline, CDR1 is LNHDA and CDR2 is SQIVND (reference sequence). The CDR3 has 17 residues. V dropped 3 bases and J dropped 1 base, with 17 bases sitting between them. CDR3 sequence: CASSIVGGARGTDTQYF. As DNA, the CDR3 is TGTGCCAGTAGTATTGTAGGGGGAGCTCGGGGCACAGATACGCAGTATTTT. The full variable domain, in which reference TRBV19 and TRBJ2-3 provide the parts outside the CDR3, is DGGITQSPKYLFRKEGQNVTLSCEQNLNHDAMYWYRQDPGQGLRLIYYSQIVNDFQKGDIAEGYSVSREKKESFPLTVTSAQKNPTAFYLCASSIVGGARGTDTQYFGPGTRLTVL.

V usage is TRBV9 and J usage is TRBJ2-1; TRBD2 aligns across 8 bases. The CDR3 runs to 14 residues. J lost 8 bases, V lost 1 base, and 5 bases had no gene match. Germline CDR1 SGDLS, CDR2 YYNGEE. CDR3 sequence reads: CASSVQGLVYEQFF. DNA of the CDR3: TGTGCCAGCAGCGTACAGGGACTAGTCTATGAGCAGTTCTTC.

CDR3 sequence (DNA): TGTGCCACCAGCAGGCCGGACAATGAGCAGTTCTTC. Amino acids: CATSRPDNEQFF. The gene calls are TRBV15 and TRBJ2-1; D call uncertain. Deletions cut 3 bases from V and 5 bases from J, with 5 bases between. The germline CDR1 and CDR2 sequences are LNHNV and YYDKDF (reference sequence). The CDR3 extends over 12 amino acids.

V gene TRBV27 combines with J gene TRBJ1-6; a possible D gene is TRBD1 (5 bases). V was pared by 4 bases and J by 10 bases, with 11 bases between. Germline lookup yields CDR1 MNHEY and CDR2 SMNVEV (reference sequence). The CDR3 sequence is 13 residues long. Here the CDR3 reads CASSSGGRSPLHF. Here the CDR3 DNA reads TGTGCCAGCAGTTCGGGGGGTAGGTCACCCCTCCACTTT.

The chain links TRBV15 to TRBJ2-2; 8 nucleotides match TRBD2. This CDR3 contains 20 residues. CDR1 and CDR2 from the germline V gene are LNHNV and YYDKDF (reference sequence). Trimming at V came to 0 bases and at J to 5 bases, leaving 17 bases not matched to a gene. The CDR3 here is CATSRDWRDSGLVGTGELFF. In DNA form, the CDR3 reads TGTGCCACCAGCAGAGATTGGAGGGATTCGGGACTAGTAGGTACCGGGGAGCTGTTTTTT.

This chain links TRBV9 with TRBJ2-7, with TRBD2 identical over 8 bases. Germline CDR1 SGDLS, CDR2 YYNGEE. V dropped 3 bases and J dropped 0; count of bases not matched to a gene: 2. The CDR3 loop spans 14 amino acids. CDR3 nucleotides: TGTGCCAGCAGCGATAGCGGGGACTCCTACGAGCAGTACTTC. This sequence encodes CASSDSGDSYEQYF.

This rearrangement joins TRBV6-5 to TRBJ1-1; perhaps TRBD1 as D (6 bases). V was shortened by 2 bases and J by 4 bases, with 14 bases between the two germline ends. The CDR3 runs 15 residues. The germline gives CDR1 MNHEY, CDR2 SVGAGI. The CDR3 sequence: CASSYRSSQGTEAFF. CDR3 nucleotide sequence: TGTGCCAGCAGTTACCGCTCTTCACAGGGCACTGAAGCTTTCTTT.

The CDR3 DNA follows: TGTGCCACCAGCAGAGTGGGCCCAGCGGTTGGCTACACCTTC. Encoded protein: CATSRVGPAVGYTF. The chain recombines TRBV15 with TRBJ1-2; D gene unclear. V lost 1 base, J lost 7 bases, and 13 bases lay in between. This CDR3 contains 14 residues. Germline V gene data show CDR1 as LNHNV and CDR2 as YYDKDF (reference sequence). The entire variable domain, with the rest obtained from reference TRBV15 and TRBJ1-2, is as follows: DAMVIQNPRYQVTQFGKPVTLSCSQTLNHNVMYWYQQKSSQAPKLLFHYYDKDFNNEADTPDNFQSRRPNTSFCFLDIRSPGLGDTAMYLCATSRVGPAVGYTFGSGTRLTVV.

The genes are TRBV19 and TRBJ2-3; 10 nucleotides agree with TRBD2. The CDR3 contains 14 residues. Per the germline V gene, CDR1 is LNHDA and CDR2 is SQIVND (reference sequence). Losses at the gene ends were 7 bases for V and 3 bases for J; bases not matched to a gene: 4. CDR3 coding DNA: TGTGCCAGTACTAGCGGGAGAGCGACAGATACGCAGTATTTT. Protein product: CASTSGRATDTQYF.

The chain joins TRBV10-3 to TRBJ1-4; 7 bases are shared with TRBD1. The CDR3 contains 13 residues. Trimming took 4 bases from V and 5 from J; bases not matched to a gene: 1. Germline V gene lookup returns CDR1 ENHRY and CDR2 SYGVKD. Written as DNA, the CDR3 is TGTGCCATCAGTGCGGGACAGAATGAAAAACTGTTTTTT. Its translation is CAISAGQNEKLFF.

The genes are TRBV5-8 and TRBJ2-3, with 12 bases lining up with TRBD2. The ends lost 4 bases at V and 15 bases at J; junction bases unmatched: 6. CDR1 and CDR2 from the germline V gene are SGHTS and YDEGEE. CDR3 size: 12 residues. For the CDR3, the DNA is TGTGCCAGCAGCCTAGGGACTAGCGGGCCATATTTT. The encoded protein is CASSLGTSGPYF.

This clone was observed once. This chain joins TRBV7-3 and TRBJ2-3, with 9 positions matching TRBD2. The germline V gene has CDR1 SGHTA and CDR2 FQGTGA. The trim removed 5 bases at V and 2 bases at J, leaving 5 bases unmatched. The CDR3 contains 15 residues. The CDR3 DNA sequence: TGTGCCAGCAGCCGGAGCGGGAGGCCCACAGATACGCAGTATTTT. Amino acid sequence: CASSRSGRPTDTQYF.

V and J are TRBV6-5 and TRBJ2-1, with D perhaps matching TRBD2 (6 bases). The CDR3 is 13 amino acids. CDR1 and CDR2 (germline): MNHEY, SVGAGI. V was clipped by 0 bases and J by 12 bases, with 12 bases between them. The DNA for the CDR3 is TGTGCCAGCAGTTACTCCCCCACGGGAGCGCAGTTCTTC. Encoded protein: CASSYSPTGAQFF.

This clone has more than one count but fewer than ten. The CDR3 bases are TGCGCCAGCAGCCAAGAGTATGTGAGGGCTGGCTACACCTTC. Its protein is CASSQEYVRAGYTF. This chain links TRBV4-1 with TRBJ1-2; D is unresolved. Germline CDR1 and CDR2: MGHRA and YSYEKL. The CDR3 spans 14 residues. The V end lost 0 bases, the J end lost 7 bases, and 12 bases lay between the germline ends.

The chain is built from TRBV5-1 and TRBJ2-2, with D perhaps matching TRBD2 (6 bases). The CDR3 has 15 residues. Trimming removed 4 bases from V and 1 base from J, with 11 bases in between. Germline loops: CDR1 SGHRS, CDR2 YFSETQ. CDR3 in DNA: TGCGCCAGCAGCCCCGGGAGTTTGAACACCGGGGAGCTGTTTTTT. It is translated as CASSPGSLNTGELFF.

The rearrangement uses TRBV7-2 and TRBJ1-2; D is perhaps TRBD1 (5 bases). CDR3 length: 16 amino acids. Germline lookup yields CDR1 SGHTA and CDR2 FQGNSA. Deletions cut 5 bases from V and 0 bases from J, with 16 bases between. CDR3: CASSRSGGETNYGYTF. The CDR3 region has the DNA TGTGCCAGCAGCCGGTCGGGAGGGGAGACTAACTATGGCTACACCTTC. Based on the CDR3 plus reference TRBV7-2 and TRBJ1-2, the full variable domain is GAGVSQSPSNKVTEKGKDVELRCDPISGHTALYWYRQSLGQGLEFLIYFQGNSAPDKSGLPSDRFSAERTGGSVSTLTIQRTQQEDSAVYLCASSRSGGETNYGYTFGSGTRLTVV.

V is TRBV27 and J is TRBJ1-4; 11 bases fit TRBD1. J lost 6 bases, V lost 5 bases, and 5 bases had no gene match. Per the germline V gene, CDR1 is MNHEY and CDR2 is SMNVEV (reference sequence). This CDR3 contains 15 residues. CDR3 amino acids: CASSPGTGGYEKLFF. The CDR3 DNA follows: TGTGCCAGCAGTCCGGGGACAGGGGGTTATGAAAAACTGTTTTTT.

This clone has just one count. This sequence joins TRBV7-7 and TRBJ2-2; TRBD2 matches 14 bases. J gave up 9 bases and V 5 bases, and 8 bases lay outside the gene matches. The V gene's germline CDR1 is SSHAT and CDR2 FNYEAQ (reference sequence). The length of the CDR3 is 16 residues. In DNA form, the CDR3 reads TGTGCCAGCAGCCCCGCAGGGACTAGCGGGAGAAGGGAGCTGTTTTTT. This codes for CASSPAGTSGRRELFF.